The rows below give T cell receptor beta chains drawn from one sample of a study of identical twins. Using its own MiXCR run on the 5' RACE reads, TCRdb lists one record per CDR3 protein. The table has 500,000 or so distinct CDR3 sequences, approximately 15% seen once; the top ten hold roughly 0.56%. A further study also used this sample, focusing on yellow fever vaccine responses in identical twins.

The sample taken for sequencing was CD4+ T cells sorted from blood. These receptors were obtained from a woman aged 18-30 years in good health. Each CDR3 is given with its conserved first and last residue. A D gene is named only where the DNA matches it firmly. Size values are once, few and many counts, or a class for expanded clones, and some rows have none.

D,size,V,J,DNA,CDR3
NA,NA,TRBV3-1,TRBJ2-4,TGTGCCAGCAGCCAAGATGGGGAGTACTTC,CASSQDGEYF
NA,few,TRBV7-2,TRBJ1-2,TGTGCCAGCTCCCCACCCGGGGGCGACTATGGCTACACCTTC,CASSPPGGDYGYTF
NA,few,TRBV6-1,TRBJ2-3,TGTGCCAGCAGTCAAAGGGGGGGAAGGGGAACTAGCACAGATACGCAGTATTTT,CASSQRGGRGTSTDTQYF
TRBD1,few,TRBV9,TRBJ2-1,TGTGCCAGCAGCGTACAGGGGGTATCCTACAATGAGCAGTTCTTC,CASSVQGVSYNEQFF
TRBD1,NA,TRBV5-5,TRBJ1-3,TGTGCCAGCAGGAGGACAGGCGAAAGCTCTGGAAACACCATATATTTT,CASRRTGESSGNTIYF
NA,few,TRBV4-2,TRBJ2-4,TGTGCCAGCAGCCAAGAAACACTATTAAACATTCAGTACTTC,CASSQETLLNIQYF
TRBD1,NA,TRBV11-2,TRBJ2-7,TGTGCCAGCAGCCTGCGACAGGGGAGCCCCTACGAGCAGTACTTC,CASSLRQGSPYEQYF
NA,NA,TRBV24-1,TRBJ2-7,TGTGCCTCCAGGGCACAGGAGAGCTCCTACGAGCAGTACTTC,CASRAQESSYEQYF
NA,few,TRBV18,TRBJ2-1,TGTGCCAGCTCACCAGGCAGGGACAAGGGCCGTGAGCAGTTCTTC,CASSPGRDKGREQFF
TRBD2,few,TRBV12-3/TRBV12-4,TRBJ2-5,TGTGCCAGCAGTTTAGCGGTGGGACTAGCGGGGCACCAGTACTTC,CASSLAVGLAGHQYF
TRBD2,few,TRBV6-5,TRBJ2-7,TGTGCCAGCGGGCGGGGGGCAGGGGAGCAGTACTTC,CASGRGAGEQYF
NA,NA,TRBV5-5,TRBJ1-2,TGTGCCAGCAGCCTTTCGGGTGGCTATGGCTACACCTTC,CASSLSGGYGYTF
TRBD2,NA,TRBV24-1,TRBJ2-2,TGTGCCACCAGTGATTTGACTAGCGGGAGCCGGACCGGGGAGCTGTTTTTT,CATSDLTSGSRTGELFF
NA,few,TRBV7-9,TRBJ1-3,TGTGCCAGCAGCCCCCCCCGAGCAGCGAGCTCTGGAAACACCATATATTTT,CASSPPRAASSGNTIYF
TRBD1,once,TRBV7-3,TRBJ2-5,TGTGCCAGCAGCCTGACCGGGACAGTTAAAGAGACCCAGTACTTC,CASSLTGTVKETQYF
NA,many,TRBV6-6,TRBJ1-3,TGTGCCAGCAGTGGAAACACCATATATTTT,CASSGNTIYF
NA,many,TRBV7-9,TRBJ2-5,TGTGCCAGCAGCCGCGGGGACAGTTACCAAGAGACCCAGTACTTC,CASSRGDSYQETQYF
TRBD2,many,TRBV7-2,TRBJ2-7,TGTGCCAGCAAAGGGACTAGCGGGAACCACGAGCAGTACTTC,CASKGTSGNHEQYF
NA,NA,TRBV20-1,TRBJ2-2,TGCATACCTAGTGTCCCAAACACCGGGGAGCTGTTTTTT,CIPSVPNTGELFF
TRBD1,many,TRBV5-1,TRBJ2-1,TGCGCCAGCAGCACTAGGACAGGGACCTACAATGAGCAGTTCTTC,CASSTRTGTYNEQFF
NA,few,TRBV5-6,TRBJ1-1,TGTGCCAGCAGCTTGGCCCCCGGGATTCCGAACACTGAAGCTTTCTTT,CASSLAPGIPNTEAFF
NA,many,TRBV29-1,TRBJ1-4,TGCAGCGTTGAACTTACCGGGAGGGAGGAAAAACTGTTTTTT,CSVELTGREEKLFF
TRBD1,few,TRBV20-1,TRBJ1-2,TGCAGTGCTAGCGGGACAGATAACTATGGCTACACCTTC,CSASGTDNYGYTF
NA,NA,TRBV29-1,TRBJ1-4,TGCAGCGTTGAAACGGGGAGCAGGGGAGAAAAACTGTTTTTT,CSVETGSRGEKLFF
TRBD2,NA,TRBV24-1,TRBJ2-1,TGTGCCACCGGACAACCTAGCGGGGGGGATAATGAGCAGTTCTTC,CATGQPSGGDNEQFF
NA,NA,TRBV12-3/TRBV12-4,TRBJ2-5,TGTGCCAGCAGCCACCCCACAGAGACCCAGTACTTC,CASSHPTETQYF
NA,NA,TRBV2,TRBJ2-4,TGTGCCAGCAGGGCAGGGATGGCCAAAAACATTCAGTACTTC,CASRAGMAKNIQYF